Each of the 25 T cell receptor beta chains below was sequenced from the same sample in a study of blood T cell repertoires in COVID-19. Sequencing used immunoSEQ multiplex PCR; TCRdb keeps in-frame clones, though not all of them. The sample lists over 200,000 clones, 81% occurring once. Sequencing was performed on peripheral blood. These receptors were taken from a woman at least 80 years old with acute or convalescent COVID-19.

About this clone itself: Other DNA sequences in this specimen translate into the identical CDR3. The CDR3 loop is CASSLTGGDTEAFF. In nucleotides, the CDR3 is TGCGCCAGCAGCTTGACAGGGGGCGATACTGAAGCTTTCTTT. This chain joins TRBV5-1 and TRBJ1-1, with TRBD1 matching 9 bases. Losses at the gene ends were 1 base for V and 5 bases for J; bases not matched to a gene: 3. The CDR3 sequence is 14 residues long. Germline assignment: CDR1 SGHRS and CDR2 YFSETQ.

This chain joins TRBV19 and TRBJ1-2; a weak D match, TRBD1 (6 bases). Germline V gene data show CDR1 as LNHDA and CDR2 as SQIVND (reference sequence). This CDR3 region has 15 residues. V was pared by 2 bases and J by 4 bases, with 14 bases between. The CDR3 protein is CASSISAGAGYGYTF. The CDR3 region has the DNA TGTGCCAGTAGTATATCGGCAGGGGCGGGCTATGGCTACACCTTC.

CDR3 in amino acids: CASSSRAGMGAGELFF. CDR3 bases: TGTGCCAGCAGCTCTCGTGCGGGGATGGGGGCCGGGGAGCTGTTTTTT. The chain uses TRBV5-4 and TRBJ2-2, with D possibly being TRBD2 (6 bases). The CDR3 consists of 16 residues. Germline CDR1 and CDR2: SGHNT and YYREEE (reference sequence). Trimming cost V 3 bases and J 6 bases, with 18 bases left between them.

This sequence joins TRBV24-1 and TRBJ2-7; TRBD2 matches at 10 bases. The CDR3 covers 16 residues. Germline V lookup: CDR1 KGHDR, CDR2 SFDVKD. J lost 2 bases, V lost 4 bases, and 7 bases had no gene match. CDR3 residues: CATSDQTSGTTYEQYF. Here the CDR3 DNA reads TGTGCCACCAGTGACCAAACTAGCGGGACAACCTACGAGCAGTACTTC.

The chain uses TRBV9 and TRBJ1-3; 8 nucleotides agree with TRBD1. The CDR3 is 14 amino acids. The germline V gene encodes CDR1 SGDLS and CDR2 YYNGEE. After removal of 4 bases from V and 4 bases from J, the junction contained 4 bases not matched to a gene. The CDR3 sequence: CASSQTGAGNTIYF. DNA of the CDR3: TGTGCCAGCAGCCAGACAGGGGCGGGAAACACCATATATTTT.

The V call is TRBV5-1, the J call TRBJ2-1, with 9 bases aligning to TRBD2. V lost 4 bases and J lost 0; bases outside the gene matches: 8. CDR3 length equals 17 residues. The germline CDR1 and CDR2 sequences are SGHRS and YFSETQ. CDR3 bases: TGCGCCAGCAGCGGCGGACTAGCGACCAGCTCCTACAATGAGCAGTTCTTC. It yields the protein CASSGGLATSSYNEQFF.

The CDR3 loop reads CAIRGMGQLSGNTIYF. For the CDR3, the DNA is TGTGCCATCAGGGGGATGGGACAGCTCTCTGGAAACACCATATATTTT. J is TRBJ1-3 and V is TRBV10-3; TRBD1 matches 7 bases. Per the germline V gene, CDR1 is ENHRY and CDR2 is SYGVKD. CDR3 length: 16 residues. V dropped 6 bases and J dropped 0; count of bases not matched to a gene: 8.

With respect to this clone: The sample holds other DNA sequences that translate to the same CDR3. This chain links TRBV7-9 with TRBJ1-2; possible D gene TRBD1, 6 bases. The CDR3 is 13 residues long. Germline V gene data show CDR1 as SEHNR and CDR2 as FQNEAQ (reference sequence). Trimming pared 4 bases from V and 5 bases from J, leaving 11 bases between. This CDR3 reads CASSSTGNYGYTF. The CDR3 DNA follows: TGTGCCAGCAGCTCCACAGGGAATTATGGCTACACCTTC. The full variable domain, in which reference TRBV7-9 and TRBJ1-2 provide the parts outside the CDR3, is DTGVSQNPRHKITKRGQNVTFRCDPISEHNRLYWYRQTLGQGPEFLTYFQNEAQLEKSRLLSDRFSAERPKGSFSTLEIQRTEQGDSAMYLCASSSTGNYGYTFGSGTRLTVV.

The chain is built from TRBV5-1 and TRBJ1-6; 9 positions match TRBD1. Germline-derived CDR1 and CDR2 are SGHRS and YFSETQ. V was clipped by 6 bases and J by 9 bases; unmatched bases: 13. The CDR3 is 16 amino acids. This CDR3 reads CASTLTPGQGSSPLHF. In DNA, the CDR3 is TGCGCCAGCACCCTCACTCCGGGACAGGGTAGTTCACCCCTCCACTTT.

V gene TRBV2 combines with J gene TRBJ1-5; possible D gene TRBD1, 5 bases. V was shortened by 6 bases and J by 5 bases, with 20 bases between the two germline ends. This CDR3 comprises 16 residues. CDR1 and CDR2 from the germline V gene are SNHLY and FYNNEI. CDR3 in amino acids: CASRAILGTWDQPQHF. In DNA form, the CDR3 reads TGTGCCAGCAGAGCCATCCTCGGGACTTGGGATCAGCCCCAGCATTTT.

The CDR3 bases are TGTGCCAGCAGCTTGGTAGGGGGTTCTGAAAAACTGTTTTTT. Amino acids: CASSLVGGSEKLFF. This chain joins TRBV5-6 and TRBJ1-4; possibly TRBD1 for D (6 bases). From germline, CDR1 is SGHDT and CDR2 YYEEEE. This CDR3 is built from 14 residues. V was trimmed by 0 bases and J by 7 bases, leaving 10 bases between them.

The V and J genes are TRBV18 and TRBJ1-2; 9 bases fit TRBD1. Germline trimming cut 7 bases from V and 7 bases from J; bases unmatched to any gene: 10. CDR1 and CDR2 from the germline V gene are KGHSH and LQKENI. The CDR3 contains 14 residues. The CDR3 is CASFTGGAGTGYTF. The CDR3 bases are TGTGCCAGCTTTACAGGGGGCGCAGGAACTGGCTACACCTTC.

The J gene is TRBJ2-7, the V gene TRBV4-2, with 12 bases lining up with TRBD2. The CDR3 spans 16 residues. Germline V CDR1 and CDR2: LGHNA, YNFKEQ. The V and J ends lost 0 bases and 0 bases, in that order; junction bases with no gene match: 0. This CDR3 is CASSQELAGGSYEQYF. In DNA, the CDR3 is TGTGCCAGCAGCCAAGAACTAGCGGGGGGCTCCTACGAGCAGTACTTC.

This sequence joins TRBV10-1 and TRBJ2-3, with D uncertain. CDR3 size: 14 residues. Germline loops: CDR1 WNHNN, CDR2 SYGVQD (reference sequence). V dropped 4 bases and J dropped 1 base, with 9 bases sitting between them. CDR3 in amino acids: CASSGVARTDTQYF. CDR3 nucleotides: TGCGCCAGCAGTGGAGTCGCCCGCACAGATACGCAGTATTTT.

The rearrangement joins TRBV6-5 to TRBJ2-7; 9 nucleotides agree with TRBD2. V lost 11 bases, J lost 6 bases, and 8 bases stayed unmatched. This CDR3 has 12 residues. Germline CDR1 MNHEY, CDR2 SVGAGI. CDR3 nucleotide sequence: TGTGCCGCAACGGGACTAGCATCCGAGCAGTACTTC. Protein sequence: CAATGLASEQYF.

The chain employs TRBV19 and TRBJ1-3; D ambiguous. CDR3 length: 17 residues. Germline CDR1 LNHDA, CDR2 SQIVND (reference sequence). The V gene lost 4 bases and the J gene lost 4 bases, with 20 bases spanning the gap. The CDR3 is CASSKHQSTGSGNTIYF. For the CDR3, the DNA is TGTGCCAGTAGTAAACACCAATCAACGGGAAGCGGAAACACCATATATTTT. The whole variable domain, filled in from reference TRBV19 and TRBJ1-3, reads DGGITQSPKYLFRKEGQNVTLSCEQNLNHDAMYWYRQDPGQGLRLIYYSQIVNDFQKGDIAEGYSVSREKKESFPLTVTSAQKNPTAFYLCASSKHQSTGSGNTIYFGEGSWLTVV.

The rearrangement links TRBV5-6 to TRBJ1-2; D possibly corresponds to TRBD1 (6 bases). The CDR3 covers 12 residues. The germline V gene has CDR1 SGHDT and CDR2 YYEEEE. V lost 7 bases and J lost 4, with 11 bases in between. The CDR3 DNA reads TGTGCCAGCGCTCAGGGGATCTATGGCTACACCTTC. Its protein is CASAQGIYGYTF.

The chain links TRBV5-4 to TRBJ2-1; possible D gene TRBD2, 6 bases. The germline V gene encodes CDR1 SGHNT and CDR2 YYREEE (reference sequence). With 7 bases removed from V and 3 bases from J, the gap between germline ends came to 17 bases. CDR3 length: 15 residues. Here the CDR3 DNA reads TGTGCCAGCGGACCCCCCGGGAGAGACTACAATGAGCAGTTCTTC. Its protein product is CASGPPGRDYNEQFF.

The V and J genes are TRBV3-1 (or the pseudogene TRBV3-2) and TRBJ1-2, with D maybe TRBD1 (5 bases). The CDR3 totals 14 residues. V lost 0 bases to trimming and J lost 4 bases, with 9 bases between them. Germline-derived CDR1 and CDR2 are LGHDT and YNNKEL (reference sequence). CDR3 amino acids: CASSQERQIYGYTF. In nucleotides, the CDR3 is TGTGCCAGCAGCCAAGAAAGACAGATCTATGGCTACACCTTC.

The chain joins TRBV3-1 (or the pseudogene TRBV3-2) to TRBJ2-1, with 11 bases aligning to TRBD2. Unmatched junction bases numbered 6, after V lost 6 bases and J lost 5 bases. The CDR3 contains 15 residues. From germline, CDR1 is LGHDT and CDR2 YNNKEL (reference sequence). CDR3 nucleotides: TGTGCCAGCAGACCCGAGGGACTAGCGGACAATGAGCAGTTCTTC. It codes for CASRPEGLADNEQFF.

This sequence joins TRBV6-1 and TRBJ2-1; TRBD2 aligns across 16 bases. With V trimmed by 4 bases and J by 11 bases, 14 bases remained unmatched. This CDR3 is built from 18 residues. Germline V gene sequence: CDR1 MNHNS, CDR2 SASEGT. In nucleotides, the CDR3 is TGTGCCAGCAGTGGGCGAGCTCCGGGACTAGCGGGAGGGGAGAAGCAGTTCTTC. Protein sequence: CASSGRAPGLAGGEKQFF.

The rearrangement uses TRBV19 and TRBJ2-3, with D unresolved. The CDR3 extends over 12 amino acids. Germline V gene lookup returns CDR1 LNHDA and CDR2 SQIVND (reference sequence). The V gene lost 6 bases and the J gene lost 2 bases, with 6 bases spanning the gap. The CDR3 sequence is CASRTATDTQYF. In DNA, the CDR3 is TGTGCCAGTAGGACTGCCACAGATACGCAGTATTTT.

The chain links TRBV5-1 to TRBJ2-1; the match to TRBD2 covers 7 bases. The trim removed 0 bases at V and 2 bases at J, leaving 5 bases unmatched. Germline CDR1 SGHRS, CDR2 YFSETQ. CDR3 size: 16 residues. DNA for the CDR3: TGCGCCAGCAGCTTGGCCCCAGCGGGACCCTACAATGAGCAGTTCTTC. It encodes CASSLAPAGPYNEQFF.

The V and J genes are TRBV11-2 and TRBJ1-4; the match to TRBD1 covers 8 bases. Germline V gene data show CDR1 as SGHAT and CDR2 as FQNNGV. The V and J ends lost 5 bases and 8 bases, in that order; junction bases with no gene match: 7. This CDR3 is 14 amino acids long. CDR3 coding DNA: TGTGCCAGCAGCCCGACAGGGGCGAGGGAAAAACTGTTTTTT. It yields the protein CASSPTGAREKLFF.

The V call is TRBV5-1, the J call TRBJ2-7; weak D call: TRBD2 (6 bases). The V gene's germline CDR1 is SGHRS and CDR2 YFSETQ. With 0 bases removed from V and 0 bases from J, the gap between germline ends came to 13 bases. This CDR3 spans 16 amino acids. CDR3 DNA sequence: TGCGCCAGCAGCTTGGAAGAGGTAGCGGCCTCCTACGAGCAGTACTTC. Protein: CASSLEEVAASYEQYF.